These 16 T cell receptor beta chains share one sample of origin, sequenced in a study of T cell responses to AZD1222 COVID-19 vaccine. Sequenced by immunoSEQ multiplex PCR; TCRdb stores in-frame clones only, minus some. Of 90,000 to 150,000 clones listed, about 86% are singletons. Material: peripheral blood, obtained 28 days after the second AZD1222 dose. The receptors originated from an adult who received the AZD1222 COVID-19 vaccine.

This rearrangement joins TRBV5-1 to TRBJ1-2, with D unresolved. This CDR3 comprises 14 residues. In germline, CDR1 is SGHRS, CDR2 YFSETQ. V lost 2 bases and J lost 6, with 14 bases in between. Here the CDR3 DNA reads TGCGCCAGCAGCTTATCCCCTACTCTCGATGGCTACACCTTC. This sequence encodes CASSLSPTLDGYTF.

The chain combines TRBV6-5 with TRBJ1-1; no clear D gene. Germline V gives CDR1 MNHEY, CDR2 SVGAGI. V lost 7 bases, J lost 4 bases, and 13 bases lay in between. CDR3 length: 13 amino acids. In nucleotides, the CDR3 is TGTGCCAGCAACTTACTCTCATCCACTGAAGCTTTCTTT. Protein: CASNLLSSTEAFF.

The chain uses TRBV11-2 and TRBJ2-5, with D possibly TRBD2 on 5 matching bases. The CDR3 length is 15 residues. The V gene's germline CDR1 is SGHAT and CDR2 FQNNGV. Trimming took 1 base from V and 5 from J, leaving 14 bases between them. The DNA of the CDR3 is TGTGCCAGCAGCTTAGTTGCGGCCTCGGGGGAGACCCAGTACTTC. Translation: CASSLVAASGETQYF.

This chain connects TRBV10-3 to TRBJ1-1; D is unresolved. This CDR3 is 12 amino acids long. V was clipped by 3 bases and J by 1 base, with 3 bases between them. Germline CDR1 reads ENHRY; CDR2 reads SYGVKD. In nucleotides, the CDR3 is TGTGCCATCAGTGATGGGAACACTGAAGCTTTCTTT. Protein product: CAISDGNTEAFF.

The chain combines TRBV6-5 with TRBJ2-3, with D perhaps assigned TRBD1 or TRBD2 (6 bases each). The CDR3 runs 15 residues. Trimming stripped 0 bases from V and 6 bases from J, with 13 bases between. CDR1 and CDR2 (germline): MNHEY, SVGAGI. The CDR3, as DNA: TGTGCCAGCAGTTACTCTCGGGGGCAGGTGGATACGCAGTATTTT. It is translated as CASSYSRGQVDTQYF.

The chain carries TRBV9 and TRBJ1-3; no definite D call. The V and J ends lost 3 bases and 3 bases respectively, with 13 bases between them. CDR1 and CDR2 from the germline V gene are SGDLS and YYNGEE. This CDR3 is 15 amino acids long. The DNA for the CDR3 is TGTGCCAGCAGCGAACGCCAGGCGTTTGGAAACACCATATATTTT. It yields the protein CASSERQAFGNTIYF.

V and J are TRBV10-2 and TRBJ2-7; 9 nucleotides align to TRBD2. Germline lookup yields CDR1 WSHSY and CDR2 SAAADI. J was trimmed by 0 bases and V by 6 bases; bases with no gene match: 6. The CDR3 has 15 amino acids. The CDR3 coding sequence is TGCGCCAGCAGGGAAAGCGGGGGGATCTCCTACGAGCAGTACTTC. Translating gives CASRESGGISYEQYF.

This rearrangement joins TRBV9 to TRBJ1-5; 11 bases are shared with TRBD1. V shed 3 bases and J 9 bases; nucleotides not matched to a gene: 8. CDR3 length equals 15 residues. Per the germline V gene, CDR1 is SGDLS and CDR2 is YYNGEE. The CDR3 loop is CASSAPGQGGWPQHF. In DNA form, the CDR3 reads TGTGCCAGCAGCGCTCCGGGACAGGGGGGCTGGCCCCAGCATTTT.

The rearrangement joins TRBV5-1 to TRBJ2-1; D unresolved. Germline V gene sequence: CDR1 SGHRS, CDR2 YFSETQ. Trimming removed 0 bases from V and 9 bases from J, with 16 bases in between. This CDR3 spans 15 amino acids. CDR3 loop: CASSLDRPTVGEQFF. The CDR3, as DNA: TGCGCCAGCAGCTTGGACCGACCCACGGTGGGTGAGCAGTTCTTC.

The chain joins TRBV4-1 to TRBJ2-3; 8 bases line up with TRBD2. With V trimmed by 7 bases and J by 0 bases, 12 bases remained unmatched. Germline values: CDR1 MGHRA, CDR2 YSYEKL. This CDR3 comprises 17 residues. The DNA for the CDR3 is TGCGCCAGCACCAAAGGTACTAGCGGCCCTAGCACAGATACGCAGTATTTT. The encoded protein is CASTKGTSGPSTDTQYF.

There are a few counts of this clone. This chain links TRBV7-6 with TRBJ1-3, with D perhaps matching TRBD1 (6 bases). Trimming stripped 5 bases from V and 3 bases from J, with 14 bases between. The CDR3 contains 15 residues. Germline values: CDR1 SGHVS, CDR2 FNYEAQ. CDR3 protein: CASSPGGAFGNTIYF. The DNA of the CDR3 is TGTGCCAGCAGCCCGGGGGGGGCATTTGGAAACACCATATATTTT.

This chain uses TRBV19 with TRBJ2-7; D is ambiguous. CDR3 size: 12 residues. Germline CDR1 is LNHDA and CDR2 is SQIVND (reference sequence). V was trimmed by 1 base and J by 1 base, leaving 2 bases between them. The CDR3: CASSIGSYEQYF. CDR3 nucleotides: TGTGCCAGTAGTATAGGATCCTACGAGCAGTACTTC.

This chain connects TRBV20-1 to TRBJ2-3; D remains ambiguous. The CDR3 has 11 residues. Trimming took off 5 bases at V and 6 bases at J, with 9 bases between the two ends. The germline V gene encodes CDR1 DFQATT and CDR2 SNEGSKA (reference sequence). The CDR3 DNA follows: TGCAGTGCTCCGACGGTGGATACGCAGTATTTT. This gives the protein CSAPTVDTQYF.

This rearrangement joins TRBV6-5 to TRBJ1-1; TRBD1 might be the D (6 bases). V lost 1 base and J lost 0, with 9 bases in between. The CDR3 loop spans 15 amino acids. Germline values: CDR1 MNHEY, CDR2 SVGAGI. The CDR3 region is CASSYFGGMNTEAFF. Written as DNA, the CDR3 is TGTGCCAGCAGTTACTTCGGGGGCATGAACACTGAAGCTTTCTTT.

The chain couples TRBV7-9 to TRBJ1-3, with D tentatively TRBD1 (6 bases). Germline values: CDR1 SEHNR, CDR2 FQNEAQ (reference sequence). V lost 3 bases and J 4 bases, leaving 10 bases between the germline ends. This CDR3 is built from 14 residues. CDR3: CASSFTGYGNTIYF. CDR3 DNA sequence: TGTGCCAGCAGCTTTACAGGGTACGGAAACACCATATATTTT.

The chain carries TRBV5-4 and TRBJ1-1; no definite D call. CDR1 and CDR2 from the germline V gene are SGHNT and YYREEE (reference sequence). This CDR3 is 11 amino acids long. The V and J ends lost 4 bases and 8 bases respectively, with 9 bases between them. The CDR3 DNA is TGTGCCAGCAGCACTCTACAGGAAGCTTTCTTT. Translation gives CASSTLQEAFF. Based on the CDR3 plus reference TRBV5-4 and TRBJ1-1, the full variable domain is ETGVTQSPTHLIKTRGQQVTLRCSSQSGHNTVSWYQQALGQGPQFIFQYYREEENGRGNFPPRFSGLQFPNYSSELNVNALELDDSALYLCASSTLQEAFFGQGTRLTVV.